This T cell receptor beta chain derives from a study of blood T cell repertoires in COVID-19. Overall study: Acute-phase and convalescent COVID-19 samples originated in the United States, Italy and Spain.

With 6 bases clipped from V and 5 bases from J, the junction kept 4 bases outside the gene matches. The germline V gene has CDR1 LNHDA and CDR2 SQIVND (reference sequence). The CDR3 length is 13 residues. This clone was observed a handful of times. Per the original methods: Nucleated cell number was recorded as an estimate derived from reference gene primer amplification. Measured with immunoSEQ multiplex PCR; TCRdb has only the in-frame clones, and not every one. V, J and clone size derive from that table, while D and trimming were established from the DNA sequence. This sample has nearly 95,000 clones, with 85% to 90% found just once.

The chain uses TRBV19 and TRBJ1-1, with 9 bases matching TRBD1. The sequenced sample consisted of peripheral blood. This TCR derives from a human donor with active COVID-19. The donor label of this sample is uncertain. CDR3 region: CASRVTGGTEAFF. The CDR3 DNA sequence: TGTGCCAGTAGGGTGACAGGGGGAACTGAAGCTTTCTTT.